These T cell receptor beta chains were read from a single sample in a study of beta chain features in type 1 diabetes. TCRdb's table, derived via immunoSEQ multiplex PCR, lists solely in-frame clones and lacks some. The sample includes 250,000 or so clones, around 68% of them seen just once. Material: naive CD4+ T cells from blood. These receptors all stem from a man in his thirties or forties in good health. The CDR3 runs from the conserved cysteine through the conserved F or W. The D gene is left open where the match is weak. Where a row states a size, it is once, few, many or the class of an expanded clone; other rows omit it.

d_call: -
v_call: TRBV29-1
clone_size: -
j_call: TRBJ2-4
cdr3_aa: CSVTSQLSGNIQYF
cdr3_nt: TGCAGCGTTACGTCTCAACTGAGTGGAAACATTCAGTACTTC

d_call: -
v_call: TRBV9
clone_size: once
j_call: TRBJ1-4
cdr3_aa: CASSPSWATNEKLFF
cdr3_nt: TGTGCCAGCAGCCCCAGTTGGGCAACTAATGAAAAACTGTTTTTT

d_call: -
v_call: TRBV4-2
clone_size: -
j_call: TRBJ2-6
cdr3_aa: CASSPPAGTGANVLTF
cdr3_nt: TGTGCCAGCAGCCCCCCCGCGGGGACCGGGGCCAACGTCCTGACTTTC

d_call: TRBD1
v_call: TRBV7-2
clone_size: -
j_call: TRBJ2-3
cdr3_aa: CASSTQGAQGTDTQYF
cdr3_nt: TGTGCCAGCAGCACCCAGGGGGCTCAGGGCACAGATACGCAGTATTTT

d_call: TRBD2
v_call: TRBV29-1
clone_size: -
j_call: TRBJ2-1
cdr3_aa: CSVAFASGSRGEQFF
cdr3_nt: TGCAGCGTTGCTTTCGCTAGCGGGAGTCGGGGTGAGCAGTTCTTC

d_call: -
v_call: TRBV5-1
clone_size: few
j_call: TRBJ2-3
cdr3_aa: CASSDPPVLDTQYF
cdr3_nt: TGCGCCAGCAGCGATCCACCCGTCCTAGATACGCAGTATTTT

d_call: TRBD1
v_call: TRBV10-3
clone_size: few
j_call: TRBJ2-2
cdr3_aa: CAIKKTGVAGELFF
cdr3_nt: TGTGCCATCAAGAAGACAGGGGTCGCCGGGGAGCTGTTTTTT

d_call: TRBD1
v_call: TRBV4-3
clone_size: few
j_call: TRBJ2-1
cdr3_aa: CASSQGRQGAEEQFF
cdr3_nt: TGCGCCAGCAGCCAAGGGCGGCAGGGGGCAGAGGAGCAGTTCTTC

d_call: TRBD1
v_call: TRBV29-1
clone_size: -
j_call: TRBJ1-5
cdr3_aa: CSVSEGGLSQPQHF
cdr3_nt: TGCAGCGTGAGCGAAGGGGGCCTAAGTCAGCCCCAGCATTTT

d_call: -
v_call: TRBV30
clone_size: -
j_call: TRBJ2-7
cdr3_aa: CALRPDTYEQYF
cdr3_nt: TGTGCCTTGAGACCGGACACCTACGAGCAGTACTTC

d_call: -
v_call: TRBV13
clone_size: -
j_call: TRBJ1-1
cdr3_aa: CASSRPLRGTNTEAFF
cdr3_nt: TGTGCCAGCAGCCGCCCCCTACGGGGGACGAACACTGAAGCTTTCTTT

d_call: TRBD1
v_call: TRBV5-4
clone_size: -
j_call: TRBJ2-5
cdr3_aa: CASRDRERETQYF
cdr3_nt: TGTGCCAGCAGGGACAGGGAGAGAGAGACCCAGTACTTC

d_call: -
v_call: TRBV30
clone_size: -
j_call: TRBJ1-2
cdr3_aa: CACRTGPGGYTF
cdr3_nt: TGTGCCTGTAGAACAGGGCCAGGTGGCTACACCTTC

d_call: -
v_call: TRBV2
clone_size: -
j_call: TRBJ2-3
cdr3_aa: CASRAFSDTQYF
cdr3_nt: TGTGCCAGCAGGGCGTTTTCAGATACGCAGTATTTT

d_call: TRBD2
v_call: TRBV5-1
clone_size: -
j_call: TRBJ2-3
cdr3_aa: CASSLGLAATDTQYF
cdr3_nt: TGCGCCAGCAGCTTGGGACTAGCCGCCACAGATACGCAGTATTTT

d_call: TRBD2
v_call: TRBV13
clone_size: -
j_call: TRBJ2-1
cdr3_aa: CASSPTRTSGAYNEQFF
cdr3_nt: TGTGCCAGCAGCCCGACGAGGACTAGCGGGGCCTACAATGAGCAGTTCTTC

d_call: -
v_call: TRBV7-2
clone_size: once
j_call: TRBJ1-3
cdr3_aa: CASSRGVLDGNTIYF
cdr3_nt: TGTGCCAGCAGCCGGGGGGTTTTGGATGGAAACACCATATATTTT